This TCR beta chain was observed in a study of T cell responses to AZD1222 COVID-19 vaccine. Findings of the study overall: Sampling captured repertoires only after the peak T cell response.

Measured with immunoSEQ multiplex PCR; TCRdb has only the in-frame clones, and not every one. The table shows tens of thousands of clones, with roughly 90% occurring only once. The study pooled second doses at about 4 or about 12 weeks. On this clone: Its antigen is unknown.

V gave up 2 bases and J gave up 0 bases, with 14 bases separating them. The length of the CDR3 is 17 residues. The germline gives CDR1 KGHSH, CDR2 LQKENI. The chain recombines TRBV18 with TRBJ1-5; D is possibly TRBD1 (5 bases). This clonotype originated in an adult who received the AZD1222 COVID-19 vaccine. The source was peripheral blood, collected 28 days after the second AZD1222 dose. The CDR3 DNA reads TGTGCCAGCTCACCAGGGGTCGGGGCTTTTAGCAATCAGCCCCAGCATTTT. Translated, it gives CASSPGVGAFSNQPQHF.